This entry lists 31 T cell receptor beta chains sequenced from one sample in a study of vaccination and CD4 T cells after COVID-19. Cultured CD4+ T cell DNA was sequenced using the Oncomine TCR Beta short-read assay. TCRdb processed the PCR reads anew with MiXCR; each CDR3 protein has one entry. This table holds fewer than 20,000 distinct CDR3 sequences, about 40% found once. Antigens of these TCRs are unknown. Treatment of the sample: roughly ten-day PBMC culture with coronavirus spike peptide pools or control peptides (ViraFEST assay). Material: CD4+ T cells from blood, cultured in vitro. The receptors here all came from a human donor who had recovered from COVID-19.

The chain uses TRBV2 and TRBJ2-1, with D unresolved. Trimming removed 2 bases from V and 11 bases from J, with 10 bases in between. The germline V gene encodes CDR1 SNHLY and CDR2 FYNNEI. The CDR3 consists of 12 residues. CDR3 nucleotides: TGTGCCAGCAGTGAACTGGCGGCAAAGCAGTTCTTC. Its protein is CASSELAAKQFF.

V and J are TRBV2 and TRBJ2-3; 13 nucleotides line up with TRBD2. The CDR3 loop spans 14 amino acids. Germline lookup yields CDR1 SNHLY and CDR2 FYNNEI. V lost 8 bases and J lost 5; bases outside the gene matches: 4. Written as DNA, the CDR3 is TGTGCCAGCTCGGGACTAGCGGGACGAGATACGCAGTATTTT. This translates into CASSGLAGRDTQYF.

This clonotype occurred a few times. The chain recombines TRBV12-3 or TRBV12-4 with TRBJ2-7; the D is unclear. This CDR3 region has 13 residues. V lost 7 bases to trimming and J lost 0 bases, with 10 bases between them. The CDR3 coding sequence is TGTGCCAGCACCGGGCCTTACTCCTACGAGCAGTACTTC. It encodes CASTGPYSYEQYF.

The chain combines TRBV7-3 with TRBJ2-3; no clear D gene. Germline V gene data show CDR1 as SGHTA and CDR2 as FQGTGA. The CDR3 sequence is 13 residues long. The V end was cut by 1 base, the J end by 3 bases, with 5 bases between. DNA for the CDR3: TGTGCCAGCAGCTTAATCGGGACAGATACGCAGTATTTT. Residues: CASSLIGTDTQYF.

This chain joins TRBV27 and TRBJ2-7; 9 bases line up with TRBD2. Germline assignment: CDR1 MNHEY and CDR2 SMNVEV (reference sequence). There are 15 residues in the CDR3. Losses at the gene ends were 5 bases for V and 2 bases for J; bases not matched to a gene: 7. In DNA, the CDR3 is TGTGCCAGCAGTACGACCGGGACTAGCCCCTACGAGCAGTACTTC. It yields the protein CASSTTGTSPYEQYF.

This rearrangement joins TRBV5-1 to TRBJ2-7; D is perhaps TRBD1 (5 bases). CDR1 and CDR2 (germline): SGHRS, YFSETQ. Trimming removed 4 bases from V and 1 base from J, with 12 bases in between. The CDR3 consists of 14 residues. The CDR3 DNA reads TGCGCCAGCAGCCCGACAGAGGATTCCTACGAGCAGTACTTC. Translating it yields CASSPTEDSYEQYF.

The chain recombines TRBV27 with TRBJ2-2, with D hard to call. The CDR3 extends over 15 amino acids. Germline V gene lookup returns CDR1 MNHEY and CDR2 SMNVEV (reference sequence). V lost 7 bases, J lost 4 bases, and 16 bases lay in between. This chain's CDR3 is CASKLEVPGTGELFF. The CDR3 coding sequence is TGTGCCAGCAAGCTCGAGGTACCGGGCACCGGGGAGCTGTTTTTT.

The rearrangement links TRBV18 to TRBJ1-4; no definite D call. Germline-derived CDR1 and CDR2 are KGHSH and LQKENI. V lost 3 bases and J lost 8, with 10 bases in between. CDR3 length equals 13 residues. The CDR3 sequence is CASSPELNEKLFF. The CDR3 nucleotides are TGTGCCAGCTCACCTGAGTTGAACGAAAAACTGTTTTTT.

The chain employs TRBV6-5 and TRBJ1-1; D is perhaps TRBD1 (6 bases). This CDR3 is built from 13 residues. CDR1 MNHEY and CDR2 SVGAGI come from the germline V gene. The V and J ends lost 4 bases and 6 bases respectively, with 12 bases between them. The CDR3 sequence: CASSFSGAPEAFF. The CDR3, as DNA: TGTGCCAGCAGTTTCTCAGGGGCCCCTGAAGCTTTCTTT.

This clonotype was counted only a few times. This chain uses TRBV20-1 with TRBJ2-1; 15 positions match TRBD2. The junction had 7 bases not matched to a gene; V was cut back by 6 bases and J by 4 bases. Germline loops: CDR1 DFQATT, CDR2 SNEGSKA (reference sequence). This CDR3 comprises 16 residues. This chain's CDR3 is CSAYGLAGGPYNEQFF. In nucleotides, the CDR3 is TGCAGTGCCTACGGACTAGCGGGAGGGCCGTACAATGAGCAGTTCTTC.

The rearrangement joins TRBV7-9 to TRBJ1-2, with a possible D match to TRBD1 (5 bases). CDR3 size: 14 residues. From germline, CDR1 is SEHNR and CDR2 FQNEAQ (reference sequence). The ends were cut back, 1 base at V and 8 bases at J, with 14 bases in the middle. The CDR3 DNA follows: TGTGCCAGCAGCTTAGGTGGGGCTATGGGAGGCTACACCTTC. This encodes CASSLGGAMGGYTF.

J is TRBJ2-5 and V is TRBV5-6, with 7 bases fitting TRBD1. Germline V gives CDR1 SGHDT, CDR2 YYEEEE. Trimming cost V 4 bases and J 1 base; bases outside gene matches: 4. The CDR3 runs 14 residues. The CDR3 sequence is CASSPGTVQETQYF. DNA of the CDR3: TGTGCCAGCAGCCCTGGGACAGTCCAAGAGACCCAGTACTTC.

This clonotype was seen a few times. The rearrangement links TRBV2 to TRBJ1-1; D perhaps matches TRBD1 (5 bases). This CDR3 is 15 amino acids long. V lost 2 bases, J lost 1 base, and 11 bases lay in between. From germline, CDR1 is SNHLY and CDR2 FYNNEI. Here the CDR3 reads CASSEFQGRNTEAFF. The CDR3 DNA is TGTGCCAGCAGTGAATTCCAGGGTAGGAACACTGAAGCTTTCTTT.

V and J are TRBV5-1 and TRBJ1-1; weak D call: TRBD1 (5 bases). The CDR3 has 15 residues. Trimming left V 0 bases short and J 0 bases short, with 9 bases between. Germline lookup yields CDR1 SGHRS and CDR2 YFSETQ. CDR3 in amino acids: CASSLAGQVNTEAFF. In DNA form, the CDR3 reads TGCGCCAGCAGCTTGGCCGGACAAGTGAACACTGAAGCTTTCTTT.

The rearrangement links TRBV28 to TRBJ1-5; TRBD1 matches 10 bases. The germline V gene has CDR1 MDHEN and CDR2 SYDVKM. This CDR3 spans 15 amino acids. J was trimmed by 6 bases and V by 8 bases; bases with no gene match: 10. For the CDR3, the DNA is TGTGCCAGCCTTCGTGGGACAGGGGCAGGTCAGCCCCAGCATTTT. The encoded protein is CASLRGTGAGQPQHF.

This clonotype was detected a few times. The chain uses TRBV27 and TRBJ2-3, with 9 bases aligning to TRBD2. Germline loops: CDR1 MNHEY, CDR2 SMNVEV (reference sequence). The CDR3 spans 17 residues. V shed 6 bases and J 2 bases; nucleotides not matched to a gene: 12. The CDR3 nucleotides read TGTGCCAGCAGACAAATCCGACTAGCGGAACACACAGATACGCAGTATTTT. Its protein product is CASRQIRLAEHTDTQYF.

This chain connects TRBV19 to TRBJ2-6; D is uncertain. V was shortened by 7 bases and J by 2 bases, with 6 bases between the two germline ends. Per the germline V gene, CDR1 is LNHDA and CDR2 is SQIVND (reference sequence). This CDR3 is built from 13 residues. The CDR3 here is CASKAPGANVLTF. Here the CDR3 DNA reads TGTGCCAGTAAGGCCCCTGGGGCCAACGTCCTGACTTTC. The full variable domain, completed using reference TRBV19 and TRBJ2-6, is DGGITQSPKYLFRKEGQNVTLSCEQNLNHDAMYWYRQDPGQGLRLIYYSQIVNDFQKGDIAEGYSVSREKKESFPLTVTSAQKNPTAFYLCASKAPGANVLTFGAGSRLTVL.

The J gene is TRBJ2-3, the V gene TRBV18; 8 nucleotides match TRBD1. CDR1 KGHSH and CDR2 LQKENI come from the germline V gene. V shed 1 base, J shed 9 bases, and the junction held 9 bases outside the gene matches. The CDR3 has 15 amino acids. The CDR3: CASSPRPGGGGTQYF. In nucleotides, the CDR3 is TGTGCCAGCTCACCACGACCAGGGGGCGGAGGGACGCAGTATTTT. The full variable domain, rest sourced from reference TRBV18 and TRBJ2-3, is NAGVMQNPRHLVRRRGQEARLRCSPMKGHSHVYWYRQLPEEGLKFMVYLQKENIIDESGMPKERFSAEFPKEGPSILRIQQVVRGDSAAYFCASSPRPGGGGTQYFGPGTRLTVL.

The chain is built from TRBV6-1 and TRBJ2-3; either TRBD1 or TRBD2 may fit D (5 bases each). Deletions cut 6 bases from V and 6 bases from J, with 19 bases between. The germline gives CDR1 MNHNS, CDR2 SASEGT. This CDR3 spans 15 amino acids. As DNA, the CDR3 is TGTGCCAGCAGGGGACCCGCATGGCAGCGGGATACGCAGTATTTT. It yields the protein CASRGPAWQRDTQYF.

This clonotype was detected only a few times. V is TRBV7-6 and J is TRBJ2-6, with no clear D. CDR1 SGHVS and CDR2 FNYEAQ come from the germline V gene. V was trimmed by 4 bases and J by 1 base, leaving 5 bases between them. There are 14 residues in the CDR3. The CDR3 DNA is TGTGCCAGCAGCTCACAATCTGGGGCCAACGTCCTGACTTTC. Its protein product is CASSSQSGANVLTF.

The rearrangement uses TRBV18 and TRBJ1-3; D ambiguous. The germline gives CDR1 KGHSH, CDR2 LQKENI. CDR3 length equals 13 residues. V was pared by 3 bases and J by 3 bases, with 6 bases between. CDR3 protein: CASSPEVGNTIYF. CDR3 nucleotides: TGTGCCAGCTCACCGGAGGTTGGAAACACCATATATTTT.

In this sample, this clonotype turned up a few times. The chain joins TRBV10-3 to TRBJ1-5; possibly TRBD1 for D (5 bases). This CDR3 has 15 residues. The germline CDR1 and CDR2 sequences are ENHRY and SYGVKD. V lost 10 bases to trimming and J lost 4 bases, with 20 bases between them. The CDR3 protein is CATGLGTESNQPQHF. DNA of the CDR3: TGTGCCACCGGACTCGGGACCGAATCAAATCAGCCCCAGCATTTT.

This chain joins TRBV5-1 and TRBJ2-7, with D tentatively TRBD2 (6 bases). The length of the CDR3 is 15 residues. Germline V gene sequence: CDR1 SGHRS, CDR2 YFSETQ. The germline V and J ends were trimmed by 6 bases and 7 bases, with 23 bases remaining between them. Here the CDR3 DNA reads TGCGCCAGCAAGAGGAACCTGGCGGGATCGGGGGAGCAGTACTTC. This codes for CASKRNLAGSGEQYF.

This clonotype was counted between two and nine times. As DNA, the CDR3 is TGTGCCAGCAGCCCTCGTCTGGGCGAGCAGTACTTC. The encoded protein is CASSPRLGEQYF. The gene calls are TRBV27 and TRBJ2-7; D is uncertain. V lost 6 bases to trimming and J lost 6 bases, with 12 bases between them. There are 12 residues in the CDR3. The germline V gene encodes CDR1 MNHEY and CDR2 SMNVEV (reference sequence).

The V call is TRBV12-3 or TRBV12-4, the J call TRBJ2-3; weak D call: TRBD1 (7 bases). The CDR3 consists of 15 residues. V lost 5 bases to trimming and J lost 1 base, with 13 bases between them. CDR3 nucleotides: TGTGCCAGCAGTACCCAGGGGGGTGGCACAGATACGCAGTATTTT. Translated: CASSTQGGGTDTQYF.

This clonotype was seen a handful of times. CDR3: CAISERDSQETQYF. The CDR3 DNA sequence: TGTGCCATCAGTGAGCGGGACAGCCAAGAGACCCAGTACTTC. This chain connects TRBV10-3 to TRBJ2-5; 7 bases line up with TRBD1. J gave up 1 base and V 2 bases, and 1 base lay outside the gene matches. CDR1 and CDR2 (germline): ENHRY, SYGVKD. This CDR3 is 14 amino acids long.

The V and J genes are TRBV5-1 and TRBJ2-2; D may be TRBD1 (5 bases). Germline loops: CDR1 SGHRS, CDR2 YFSETQ. Trimming shortened V by 1 base and J by 1 base, and 8 bases separated the two germline ends. The CDR3 totals 15 residues. In DNA form, the CDR3 reads TGCGCCAGCAGCTTGTTCCAGGGGAACACCGGGGAGCTGTTTTTT. Translated: CASSLFQGNTGELFF.

This clonotype came up a few times. CDR3 bases: TGTGCCAGCAGCTCAGTCGTCGCAGATACGCAGTATTTT. This encodes CASSSVVADTQYF. This chain joins TRBV7-6 and TRBJ2-3; no firm D call. This CDR3 region has 13 residues. Germline values: CDR1 SGHVS, CDR2 FNYEAQ. V shed 4 bases and J shed 4 bases, with 9 bases lying between them.

The chain uses TRBV10-3 and TRBJ1-2, with D perhaps matching TRBD1 (6 bases). V lost 5 bases and J 4 bases, leaving 11 bases between the germline ends. CDR1 and CDR2 from the germline V gene are ENHRY and SYGVKD. The CDR3 runs 13 residues. The CDR3 protein is CAISHGQTYGYTF. As DNA, the CDR3 is TGTGCCATCAGTCACGGACAGACCTATGGCTACACCTTC.

This chain uses TRBV25-1 with TRBJ2-2, with TRBD1 matching 7 bases. There are 15 residues in the CDR3. V was pared by 3 bases and J by 4 bases, with 5 bases of the junction left unmatched. Germline V gives CDR1 MGHDK, CDR2 SYGVNS. The CDR3: CASSDPRGSTGELFF. CDR3 sequence (DNA): TGTGCCAGCAGTGACCCCAGGGGGAGCACCGGGGAGCTGTTTTTT.

The chain links TRBV6-1 to TRBJ1-2; D remains ambiguous. This CDR3 has 15 residues. The germline V gene encodes CDR1 MNHNS and CDR2 SASEGT. Trimming stripped 0 bases from V and 0 bases from J, with 8 bases between. The CDR3 nucleotides are TGTGCCAGCAGTGAAGCGGAGGGAGCTAACTATGGCTACACCTTC. As protein: CASSEAEGANYGYTF.